The clone carrying this T cell receptor (beta chain) was picked up one time. The sample belongs to a study of identifying expanded T cells in peripheral blood. Germline assignment: CDR1 SGHNT and CDR2 YENEEA. The CDR3 spans 15 residues. Trimming stripped 5 bases from V and 1 base from J, with 14 bases between. Generated by immunoSEQ multiplex PCR, the TCRdb table keeps only in-frame clones and is missing some. The top ten clones hold about 6% of a sample with around 95,000 clones, over 70% of them seen once. Healthy donors had no documented immune events, such as infections, while sampled. The source of this sequence is a person between 18 and 75 years old in good health. The rearrangement joins TRBV11-3 to TRBJ1-1, with D unclear. The material sequenced was blood. CDR3: CASSPRVTRNTEAFF. DNA of the CDR3: TGTGCCAGCAGCCCTAGGGTTACCAGGAACACTGAAGCTTTCTTT.